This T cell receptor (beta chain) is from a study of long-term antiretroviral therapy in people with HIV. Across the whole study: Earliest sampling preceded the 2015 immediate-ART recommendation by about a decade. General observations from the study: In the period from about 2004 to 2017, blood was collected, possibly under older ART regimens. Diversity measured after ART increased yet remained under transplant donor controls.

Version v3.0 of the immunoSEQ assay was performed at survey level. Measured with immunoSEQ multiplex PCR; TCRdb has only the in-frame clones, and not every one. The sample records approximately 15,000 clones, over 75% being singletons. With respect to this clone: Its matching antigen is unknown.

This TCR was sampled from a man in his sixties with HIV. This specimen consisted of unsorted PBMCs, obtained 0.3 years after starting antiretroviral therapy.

DNA for the CDR3: TGTGCCTGGAGTCATGGACTAGCGGGAAGGGAGACCCAGTACTTC. Encoded protein: CAWSHGLAGRETQYF. The rearrangement joins TRBV30 to TRBJ2-5, with TRBD2 matching 12 bases. Germline CDR1 and CDR2: GTSNPN and SVGIG (reference sequence). There are 15 residues in the CDR3. The V segment lost 2 bases and the J segment 5 bases; nucleotides outside the gene matches: 6.